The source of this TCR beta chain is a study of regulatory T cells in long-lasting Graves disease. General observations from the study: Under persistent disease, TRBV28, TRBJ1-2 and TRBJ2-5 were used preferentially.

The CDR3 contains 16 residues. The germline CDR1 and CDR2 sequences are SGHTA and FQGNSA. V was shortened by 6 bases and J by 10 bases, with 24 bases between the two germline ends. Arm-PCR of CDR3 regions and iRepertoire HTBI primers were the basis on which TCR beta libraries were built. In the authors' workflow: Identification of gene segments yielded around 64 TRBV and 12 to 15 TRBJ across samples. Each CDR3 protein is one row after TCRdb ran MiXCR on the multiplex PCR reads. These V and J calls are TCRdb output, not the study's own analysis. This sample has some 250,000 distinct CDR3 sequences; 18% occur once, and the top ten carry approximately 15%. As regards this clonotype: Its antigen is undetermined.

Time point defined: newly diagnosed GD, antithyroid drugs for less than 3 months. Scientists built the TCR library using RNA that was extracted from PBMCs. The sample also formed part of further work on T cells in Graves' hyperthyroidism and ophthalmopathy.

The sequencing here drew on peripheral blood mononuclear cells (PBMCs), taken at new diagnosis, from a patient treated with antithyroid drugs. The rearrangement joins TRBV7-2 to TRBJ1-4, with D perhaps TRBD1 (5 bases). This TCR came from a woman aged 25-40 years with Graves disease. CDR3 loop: CASRQPTGGAEGKLFF. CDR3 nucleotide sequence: TGTGCCAGCAGACAACCTACGGGGGGAGCGGAAGGAAAACTGTTTTTT.